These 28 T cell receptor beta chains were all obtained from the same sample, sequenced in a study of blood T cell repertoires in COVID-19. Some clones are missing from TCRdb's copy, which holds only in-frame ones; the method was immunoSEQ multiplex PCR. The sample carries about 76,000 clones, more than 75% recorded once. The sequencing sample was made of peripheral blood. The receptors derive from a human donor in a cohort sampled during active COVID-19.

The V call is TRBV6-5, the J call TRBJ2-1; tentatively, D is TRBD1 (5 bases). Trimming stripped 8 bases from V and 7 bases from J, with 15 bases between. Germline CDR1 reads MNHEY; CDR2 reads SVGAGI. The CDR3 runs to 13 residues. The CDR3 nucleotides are TGTGCCAGCCAGGGTTTGGTCGAGAATGAGCAGTTCTTC. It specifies CASQGLVENEQFF.

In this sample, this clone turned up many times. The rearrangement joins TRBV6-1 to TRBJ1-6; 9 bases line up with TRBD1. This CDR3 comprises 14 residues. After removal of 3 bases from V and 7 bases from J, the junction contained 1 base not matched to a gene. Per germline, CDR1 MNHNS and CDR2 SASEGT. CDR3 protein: CASSDGTGNSPLHF. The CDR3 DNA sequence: TGTGCCAGCAGTGATGGGACAGGGAATTCACCCCTCCACTTT.

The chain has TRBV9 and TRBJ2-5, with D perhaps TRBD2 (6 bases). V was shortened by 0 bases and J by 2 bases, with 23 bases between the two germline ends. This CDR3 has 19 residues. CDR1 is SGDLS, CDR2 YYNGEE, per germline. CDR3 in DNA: TGTGCCAGCAGCGTAGCCGGGGCGGGGACCGGGACGGGTCAAGAGACCCAGTACTTC. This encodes CASSVAGAGTGTGQETQYF.

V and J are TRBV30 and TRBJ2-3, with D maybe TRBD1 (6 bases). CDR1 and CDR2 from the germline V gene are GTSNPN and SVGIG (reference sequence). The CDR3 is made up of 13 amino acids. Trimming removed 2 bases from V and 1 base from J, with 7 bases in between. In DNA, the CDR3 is TGTGCCTGGAGTTACAGGGGCACAGATACGCAGTATTTT. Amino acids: CAWSYRGTDTQYF.

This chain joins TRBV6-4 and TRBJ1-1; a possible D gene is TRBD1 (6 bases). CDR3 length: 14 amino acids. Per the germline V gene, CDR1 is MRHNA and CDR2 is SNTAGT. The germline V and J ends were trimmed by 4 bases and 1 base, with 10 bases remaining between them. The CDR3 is CASSAYRENTEAFF. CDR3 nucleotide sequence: TGTGCCAGCAGTGCCTACAGGGAGAACACTGAAGCTTTCTTT.

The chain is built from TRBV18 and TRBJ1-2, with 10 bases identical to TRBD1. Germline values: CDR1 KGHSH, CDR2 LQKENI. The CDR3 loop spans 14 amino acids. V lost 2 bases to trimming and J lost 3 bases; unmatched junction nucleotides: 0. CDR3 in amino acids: CASSPGQGDYGYTF. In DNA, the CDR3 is TGTGCCAGCTCACCAGGACAGGGGGACTATGGCTACACCTTC.

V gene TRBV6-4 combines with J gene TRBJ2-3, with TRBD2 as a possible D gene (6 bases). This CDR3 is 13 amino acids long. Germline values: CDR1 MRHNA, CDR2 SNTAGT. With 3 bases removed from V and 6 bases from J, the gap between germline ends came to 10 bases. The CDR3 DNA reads TGTGCCAGCAGTGATGGGGACTCTGATACGCAGTATTTT. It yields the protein CASSDGDSDTQYF.

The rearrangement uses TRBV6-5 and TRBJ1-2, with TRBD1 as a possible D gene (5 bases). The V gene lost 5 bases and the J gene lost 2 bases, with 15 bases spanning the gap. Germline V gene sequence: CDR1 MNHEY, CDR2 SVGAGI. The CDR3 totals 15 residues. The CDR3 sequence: CASSTRSRANYGYTF. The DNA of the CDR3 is TGTGCCAGCAGTACCCGATCCAGGGCAAACTATGGCTACACCTTC.

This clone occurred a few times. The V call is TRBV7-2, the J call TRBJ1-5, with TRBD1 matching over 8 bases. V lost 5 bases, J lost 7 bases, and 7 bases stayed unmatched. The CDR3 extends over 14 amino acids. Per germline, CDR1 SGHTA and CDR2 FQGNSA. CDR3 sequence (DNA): TGTGCCAGCAGCCCTCAGGGGGCTGGACAGCCCCAGCATTTT. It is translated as CASSPQGAGQPQHF.

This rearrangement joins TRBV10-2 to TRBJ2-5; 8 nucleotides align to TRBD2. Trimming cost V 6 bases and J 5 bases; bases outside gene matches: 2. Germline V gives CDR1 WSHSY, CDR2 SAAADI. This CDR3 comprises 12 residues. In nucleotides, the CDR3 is TGCGCCAGCAGGGGACTAGGGGAGACCCAGTACTTC. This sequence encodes CASRGLGETQYF.

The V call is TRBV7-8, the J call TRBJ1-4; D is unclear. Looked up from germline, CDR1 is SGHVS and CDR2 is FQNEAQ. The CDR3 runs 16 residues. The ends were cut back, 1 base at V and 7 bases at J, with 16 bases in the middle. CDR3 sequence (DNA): TGTGCCAGCAGCTTAGGGCGCAATAGGGAGGGTGAAAAACTGTTTTTT. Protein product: CASSLGRNREGEKLFF.

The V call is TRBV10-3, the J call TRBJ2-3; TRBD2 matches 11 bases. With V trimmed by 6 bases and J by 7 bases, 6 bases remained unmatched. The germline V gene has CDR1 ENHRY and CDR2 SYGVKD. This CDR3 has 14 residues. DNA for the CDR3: TGTGCCATCAGGATAGCGGGGGGGCCGAATACGCAGTATTTT. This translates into CAIRIAGGPNTQYF.

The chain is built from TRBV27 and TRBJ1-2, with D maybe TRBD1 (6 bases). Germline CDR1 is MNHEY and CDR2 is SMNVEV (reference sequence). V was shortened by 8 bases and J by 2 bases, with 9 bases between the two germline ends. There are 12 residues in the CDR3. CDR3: CASWTENYGYTF. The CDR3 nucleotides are TGTGCCAGCTGGACAGAGAACTATGGCTACACCTTC.

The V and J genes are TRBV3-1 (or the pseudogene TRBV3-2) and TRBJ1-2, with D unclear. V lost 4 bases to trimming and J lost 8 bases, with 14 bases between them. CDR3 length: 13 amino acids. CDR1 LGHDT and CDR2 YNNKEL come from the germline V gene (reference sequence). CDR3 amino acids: CASSLYSLEGYTF. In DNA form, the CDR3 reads TGTGCCAGCAGCCTCTATTCCCTGGAGGGCTACACCTTC.

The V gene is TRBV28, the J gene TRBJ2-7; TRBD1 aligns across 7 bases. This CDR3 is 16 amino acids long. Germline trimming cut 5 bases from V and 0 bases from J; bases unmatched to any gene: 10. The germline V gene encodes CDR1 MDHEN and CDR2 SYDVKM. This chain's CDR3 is CASSELGQPGSYEQYF. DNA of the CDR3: TGTGCCAGCAGTGAACTGGGACAGCCCGGCTCCTACGAGCAGTACTTC. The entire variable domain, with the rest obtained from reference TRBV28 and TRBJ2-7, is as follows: DVKVTQSSRYLVKRTGEKVFLECVQDMDHENMFWYRQDPGLGLRLIYFSYDVKMKEKGDIPEGYSVSREKKERFSLILESASTNQTSMYLCASSELGQPGSYEQYFGPGTRLTVT.

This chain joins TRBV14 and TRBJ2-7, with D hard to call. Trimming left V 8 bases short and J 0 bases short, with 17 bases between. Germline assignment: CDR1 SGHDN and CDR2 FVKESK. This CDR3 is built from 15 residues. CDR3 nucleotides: TGTGCCAGCCACCTCGGTCAGGATTACTCCTACGAGCAGTACTTC. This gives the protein CASHLGQDYSYEQYF.

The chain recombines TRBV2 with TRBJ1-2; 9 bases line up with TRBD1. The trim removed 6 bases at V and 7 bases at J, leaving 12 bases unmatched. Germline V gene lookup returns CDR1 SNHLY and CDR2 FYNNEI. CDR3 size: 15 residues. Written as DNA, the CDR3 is TGTGCCAGCAGCCAACAGGGGACAGGGAGGAGTGGCTACACCTTC. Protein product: CASSQQGTGRSGYTF.

CDR3 loop: CASSDHRGGNQPQHF. CDR3 DNA: TGTGCCAGCAGTGATCACAGGGGAGGCAATCAGCCCCAGCATTTT. The chain has TRBV6-1 and TRBJ1-5, with 7 bases matching TRBD1. The CDR3 is made up of 15 amino acids. The junction had 4 bases not matched to a gene; V was cut back by 3 bases and J by 2 bases. Germline V gives CDR1 MNHNS, CDR2 SASEGT.

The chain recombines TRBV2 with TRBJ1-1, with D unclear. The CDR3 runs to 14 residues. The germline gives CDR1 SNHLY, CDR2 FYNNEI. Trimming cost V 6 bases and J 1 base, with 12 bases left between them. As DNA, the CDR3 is TGTGCCAGCAGGCTCGGAGGCTGGAACACTGAAGCTTTCTTT. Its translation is CASRLGGWNTEAFF.

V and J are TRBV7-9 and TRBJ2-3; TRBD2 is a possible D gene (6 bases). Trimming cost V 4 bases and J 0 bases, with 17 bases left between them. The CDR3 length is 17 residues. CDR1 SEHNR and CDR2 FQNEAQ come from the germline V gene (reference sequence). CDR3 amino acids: CASSSGPGRSSTDTQYF. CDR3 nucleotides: TGTGCCAGCAGCTCGGGACCCGGGAGATCTAGCACAGATACGCAGTATTTT.

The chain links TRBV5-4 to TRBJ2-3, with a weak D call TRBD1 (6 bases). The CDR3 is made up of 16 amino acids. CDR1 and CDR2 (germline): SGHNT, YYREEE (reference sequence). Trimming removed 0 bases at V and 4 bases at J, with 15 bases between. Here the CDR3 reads CASSLVGTTASDTQYF. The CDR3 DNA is TGTGCCAGCAGCTTGGTAGGGACAACCGCCTCAGATACGCAGTATTTT.

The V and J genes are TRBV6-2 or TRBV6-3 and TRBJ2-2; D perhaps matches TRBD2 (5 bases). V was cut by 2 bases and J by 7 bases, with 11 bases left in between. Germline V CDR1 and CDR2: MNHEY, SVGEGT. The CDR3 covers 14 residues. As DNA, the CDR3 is TGTGCCAGCAGTTACAAAGGTGGGAGCGGGGAGCTGTTTTTT. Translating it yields CASSYKGGSGELFF.

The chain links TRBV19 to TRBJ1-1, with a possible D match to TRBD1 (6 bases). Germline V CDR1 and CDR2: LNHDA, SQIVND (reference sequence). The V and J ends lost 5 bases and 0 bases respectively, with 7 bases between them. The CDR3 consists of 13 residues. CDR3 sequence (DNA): TGTGCCAGTAGTCAGGGGCTGAACACTGAAGCTTTCTTT. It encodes CASSQGLNTEAFF. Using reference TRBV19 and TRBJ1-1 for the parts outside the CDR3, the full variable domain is DGGITQSPKYLFRKEGQNVTLSCEQNLNHDAMYWYRQDPGQGLRLIYYSQIVNDFQKGDIAEGYSVSREKKESFPLTVTSAQKNPTAFYLCASSQGLNTEAFFGQGTRLTVV.

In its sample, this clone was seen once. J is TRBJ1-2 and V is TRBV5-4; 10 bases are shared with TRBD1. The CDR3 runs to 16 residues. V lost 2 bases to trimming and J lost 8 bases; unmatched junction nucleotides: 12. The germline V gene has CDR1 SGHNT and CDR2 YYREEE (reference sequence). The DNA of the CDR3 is TGTGCCAGCAGCTTTCTGGGTTTGGGGACAGGGGAAGGCTACACCTTC. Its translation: CASSFLGLGTGEGYTF.

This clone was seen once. In DNA form, the CDR3 reads TGTGCCAGCAGCCCAACAGGGGAGCGCCCCTATGGCTACACCTTC. Translating gives CASSPTGERPYGYTF. V usage is TRBV2 and J usage is TRBJ1-2; 7 positions match TRBD1. Looked up from germline, CDR1 is SNHLY and CDR2 is FYNNEI. V shed 6 bases and J 4 bases; nucleotides not matched to a gene: 11. CDR3 length: 15 residues.

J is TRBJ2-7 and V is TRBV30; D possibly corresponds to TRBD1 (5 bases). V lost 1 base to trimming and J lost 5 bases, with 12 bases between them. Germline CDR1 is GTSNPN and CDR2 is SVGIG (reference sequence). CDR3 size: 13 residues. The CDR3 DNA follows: TGTGCCTGGAGTGCCTATCAGGGCCACGAGCAGTACTTC. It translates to CAWSAYQGHEQYF.

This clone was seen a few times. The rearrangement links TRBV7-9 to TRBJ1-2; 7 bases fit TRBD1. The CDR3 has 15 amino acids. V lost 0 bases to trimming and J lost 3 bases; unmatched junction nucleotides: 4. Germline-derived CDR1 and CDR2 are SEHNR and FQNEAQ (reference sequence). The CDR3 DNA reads TGTGCCAGCAGCTTAGCCCGGGACAGCGACTATGGCTACACCTTC. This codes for CASSLARDSDYGYTF.

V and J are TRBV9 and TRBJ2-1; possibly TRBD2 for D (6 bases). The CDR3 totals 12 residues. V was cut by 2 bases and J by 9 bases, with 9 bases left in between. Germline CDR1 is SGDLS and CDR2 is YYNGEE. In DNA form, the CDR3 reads TGTGCCAGCAGCGTGGAGGGGAGTGAGCAGTTCTTC. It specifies CASSVEGSEQFF.